A single sample is the source of the 22 T cell receptor beta chains below, sequenced in a study of cytomegalovirus exposure and HLA in healthy donors. With 60 Vbeta and 13 Jbeta primers, the PCR was carried out. The data were produced by immunoSEQ multiplex PCR, yet TCRdb's version contains in-frame clones alone and is incomplete. In the table there are 90,000 to 120,000 clones, around 78% of which are singletons. The sample consisted of PBMCs. The receptors stem from a man under 40 in good health and CMV-seronegative.

This clone was seen only a few times. The chain combines TRBV11-2 with TRBJ2-7, with a possible D match to TRBD2 (5 bases). Germline loops: CDR1 SGHAT, CDR2 FQNNGV. The CDR3 is 13 amino acids. The V end was cut by 5 bases, the J end by 5 bases, with 13 bases between. The CDR3 loop reads CASSPPSSHEQYF. CDR3 bases: TGTGCCAGCAGCCCACCTAGCAGCCACGAGCAGTACTTC.

The chain is built from TRBV4-1 and TRBJ2-1; 11 bases fit TRBD2. Trimming at V came to 5 bases and at J to 7 bases, leaving 13 bases not matched to a gene. There are 17 residues in the CDR3. Germline values: CDR1 MGHRA, CDR2 YSYEKL. CDR3 region: CASSNRGLAELLNEQFF. In nucleotides, the CDR3 is TGCGCCAGCAGCAATAGGGGACTAGCGGAACTACTAAATGAGCAGTTCTTC.

This clone was seen just once. The rearrangement uses TRBV30 and TRBJ1-5; a possible D gene is TRBD1 (5 bases). The CDR3 is 14 amino acids. Looked up from germline, CDR1 is GTSNPN and CDR2 is SVGIG (reference sequence). Deletions cut 0 bases from V and 4 bases from J, with 10 bases between. CDR3 bases: TGTGCCTGGAGTGTACCCGGGGGAAATCAGCCCCAGCATTTT. This gives the protein CAWSVPGGNQPQHF. The whole variable domain, remainder taken from reference TRBV30 and TRBJ1-5, is SQTIHQWPATLVQPVGSPLSLECTVEGTSNPNLYWYRQAAGRGLQLLFYSVGIGQISSEVPQNLSASRPQDRQFILSSKKLLLSDSGFYLCAWSVPGGNQPQHFGDGTRLSIL.

The CDR3: CASSSSGTGPGANVLTF. The CDR3 DNA sequence: TGCGCCAGCAGCTCCTCCGGGACAGGGCCTGGGGCCAACGTCCTGACTTTC. This rearrangement joins TRBV5-1 to TRBJ2-6; TRBD1 matches 9 bases. Germline V gives CDR1 SGHRS, CDR2 YFSETQ. There are 17 residues in the CDR3. V trimming: 3 bases; J trimming: 2 bases; junction bases outside the gene matches: 6.

The chain has TRBV7-8 and TRBJ2-1, with 15 bases fitting TRBD2. The CDR3 covers 18 residues. CDR1 is SGHVS and CDR2 is FQNEAQ in the germline V gene. Unmatched junction bases numbered 11, after V lost 3 bases and J lost 8 bases. The CDR3, as DNA: TGTGCCAGCAGCTTGGGACTAGCGGGAGGCTACCCTTACGATGAGCAGTTCTTC. Amino acids: CASSLGLAGGYPYDEQFF.

The chain carries TRBV4-2 and TRBJ2-3; 9 nucleotides match TRBD2. The CDR3 sequence is 17 residues long. V was clipped by 4 bases and J by 0 bases; unmatched bases: 8. CDR1 is LGHNA, CDR2 YNFKEQ, per germline. CDR3 nucleotide sequence: TGTGCCAGCAGCCCTTCTATAGCGGGGGTGAGCACAGATACGCAGTATTTT. This gives the protein CASSPSIAGVSTDTQYF.

The chain recombines TRBV4-1 with TRBJ2-3; 16 positions agree with TRBD2. CDR3 length: 17 amino acids. Trimming took 3 bases from V and 5 from J; bases not matched to a gene: 5. From germline, CDR1 is MGHRA and CDR2 YSYEKL. CDR3 DNA: TGCGCCAGCAGCCAGGGGACTAGCGGGGGGGCCGGAGATACGCAGTATTTT. Translated, it gives CASSQGTSGGAGDTQYF.

This sequence joins TRBV25-1 and TRBJ2-1, with TRBD2 matching over 8 bases. Losses at the gene ends were 8 bases for V and 10 bases for J; bases not matched to a gene: 10. The germline gives CDR1 MGHDK, CDR2 SYGVNS. The CDR3 runs to 13 residues. CDR3 nucleotides: TGTGCCAGCCGCCCCGACCGACTAGCGGAGCAGTTCTTC. Its translation: CASRPDRLAEQFF. Together with reference TRBV25-1 and TRBJ2-1, the CDR3 gives the full variable domain: EADIYQTPRYLVIGTGKKITLECSQTMGHDKMYWYQQDPGMELHLIHYSYGVNSTEKGDLSSESTVSRIRTEHFPLTLESARPSHTSQYLCASRPDRLAEQFFGPGTRLTVL.

V usage is TRBV10-3 and J usage is TRBJ2-7; D is possibly TRBD2 (7 bases). This CDR3 has 13 amino acids. Deletions cut 7 bases from V and 4 bases from J, with 14 bases between. Germline CDR1 reads ENHRY; CDR2 reads SYGVKD. In DNA, the CDR3 is TGTGCCATCAACGGGGGGCAAGGTTACGAGCAGTACTTC. Amino acids: CAINGGQGYEQYF.

The chain uses TRBV7-9 and TRBJ2-1, with 7 bases identical to TRBD2. J gave up 1 base and V 6 bases, and 9 bases lay outside the gene matches. This CDR3 comprises 16 residues. CDR1 is SEHNR, CDR2 FQNEAQ, per germline (reference sequence). CDR3 region: CASRPEWGGSYNEQFF. In DNA, the CDR3 is TGTGCCAGCAGGCCGGAGTGGGGAGGGTCCTACAATGAGCAGTTCTTC.

This chain uses TRBV27 with TRBJ2-3; D ambiguous. The CDR3 extends over 13 amino acids. Looked up from germline, CDR1 is MNHEY and CDR2 is SMNVEV (reference sequence). V lost 6 bases, J lost 1 base, and 8 bases lay in between. CDR3 sequence reads: CASSRRGTDTQYF. CDR3 DNA sequence: TGTGCCAGCAGCCGTCGGGGCACAGATACGCAGTATTTT.

The chain employs TRBV2 and TRBJ1-1; D not certain. The V and J ends lost 6 bases and 1 base respectively, with 9 bases between them. Germline CDR1 is SNHLY and CDR2 is FYNNEI. This CDR3 is built from 13 residues. The CDR3 DNA follows: TGTGCCAGCAGATTTGCGGGGAACACTGAAGCTTTCTTT. Its translation: CASRFAGNTEAFF.

The CDR3 bases are TGTGCCAGCAGCGGGGTACTAGGACCCGGGGAGCTGTTTTTT. This gives the protein CASSGVLGPGELFF. The chain combines TRBV9 with TRBJ2-2; maybe TRBD2 (5 bases). Trimming left V 3 bases short and J 6 bases short, with 12 bases between. Germline V gene lookup returns CDR1 SGDLS and CDR2 YYNGEE. This CDR3 is 14 amino acids long.

The J gene is TRBJ2-5, the V gene TRBV10-3; a weak D match, TRBD2 (7 bases). V was clipped by 2 bases and J by 4 bases, with 17 bases between them. The CDR3 is 16 amino acids. Per germline, CDR1 ENHRY and CDR2 SYGVKD. The CDR3 DNA reads TGTGCCATCAGTGAGGAGTCGGGGGGCATAACAGAGACCCAGTACTTC. Translated: CAISEESGGITETQYF.

The chain carries TRBV4-1 and TRBJ1-5; D may be TRBD1 (6 bases). V lost 6 bases and J 6 bases, leaving 6 bases between the germline ends. This CDR3 has 11 amino acids. Germline CDR1 MGHRA, CDR2 YSYEKL. The CDR3 DNA follows: TGCGCCAGCAGAGGGGGTCAGCCCCAGCATTTT. Its translation is CASRGGQPQHF.

This clone is medium-sized in the sample. The chain carries TRBV6-1 and TRBJ1-2; the D gene is possibly TRBD1 (5 bases). This CDR3 is 15 amino acids long. Germline loops: CDR1 MNHNS, CDR2 SASEGT. The V gene lost 4 bases and the J gene lost 3 bases, with 15 bases spanning the gap. The CDR3 loop reads CASSARSRTHYGYTF. CDR3 nucleotide sequence: TGTGCCAGCAGTGCCCGGAGCCGGACACACTATGGCTACACCTTC.

This sequence joins TRBV18 and TRBJ1-2; the D gene is possibly TRBD1 (6 bases). V was shortened by 4 bases and J by 8 bases, with 17 bases between the two germline ends. The germline V gene has CDR1 KGHSH and CDR2 LQKENI. The CDR3 is 14 residues long. The CDR3 sequence is CASSLDTGLYGYTF. The DNA for the CDR3 is TGTGCCAGCTCACTAGATACAGGGTTGTACGGCTACACCTTC. The entire variable domain, with the rest obtained from reference TRBV18 and TRBJ1-2, is as follows: NAGVMQNPRHLVRRRGQEARLRCSPMKGHSHVYWYRQLPEEGLKFMVYLQKENIIDESGMPKERFSAEFPKEGPSILRIQQVVRGDSAAYFCASSLDTGLYGYTFGSGTRLTVV.

CDR3 sequence: CASSQQGYTEAFF. The CDR3 DNA is TGTGCCAGCAGTCAGCAGGGGTACACTGAAGCTTTCTTT. The rearrangement links TRBV2 to TRBJ1-1, with D possibly being TRBD1 (6 bases). V lost 5 bases to trimming and J lost 3 bases, with 10 bases between them. Germline assignment: CDR1 SNHLY and CDR2 FYNNEI. The CDR3 extends over 13 amino acids.

The chain recombines TRBV5-8 with TRBJ1-5; TRBD1 aligns across 7 bases. V shed 4 bases, J shed 5 bases, and the junction held 6 bases outside the gene matches. The CDR3 is 14 residues long. Germline CDR1 is SGHTS and CDR2 is YDEGEE. CDR3 amino acids: CASSIGTAHQPQHF. DNA for the CDR3: TGTGCCAGCAGCATTGGGACAGCCCATCAGCCCCAGCATTTT.

The chain uses TRBV2 and TRBJ1-6; D unresolved. Looked up from germline, CDR1 is SNHLY and CDR2 is FYNNEI. The CDR3 loop spans 15 amino acids. Trimming shortened V by 4 bases and J by 0 bases, and 7 bases separated the two germline ends. In nucleotides, the CDR3 is TGTGCCAGCAGTGTAACGAGCTCCTATAATTCACCCCTCCACTTT. Its protein is CASSVTSSYNSPLHF.

This clone was counted between two and nine times. This chain joins TRBV7-9 and TRBJ1-1, with TRBD1 matching over 8 bases. V was pared by 0 bases and J by 8 bases, with 5 bases of the junction left unmatched. Germline values: CDR1 SEHNR, CDR2 FQNEAQ (reference sequence). This CDR3 has 14 amino acids. The CDR3 loop reads CASSLAGGQGEAFF. In DNA, the CDR3 is TGTGCCAGCAGCTTAGCGGGAGGACAGGGCGAAGCTTTCTTT.

This clone was observed a single time. This rearrangement joins TRBV27 to TRBJ1-4; tentatively, D is TRBD1 (5 bases). V was clipped by 7 bases and J by 4 bases, with 16 bases between them. The length of the CDR3 is 15 residues. CDR1 MNHEY and CDR2 SMNVEV come from the germline V gene (reference sequence). The CDR3 reads CASNPRGRLNEKLFF. The CDR3 DNA is TGTGCCAGCAACCCTAGGGGCAGGCTTAATGAAAAACTGTTTTTT.